The source of this T cell receptor (beta chain) is a study of spatial heterogeneity in lung cancer. Study-level background: TCR transcript counts in tumor regions correlated strongly with a T cell module score from matched bulk RNA-seq. General study points: Mutation tallies in tumors tracked expanded intratumoral alpha and beta TCR counts.

TCRdb re-analysed the 5' RACE reads in MiXCR, keeping a single row per CDR3 protein. The table lists around 3,500 distinct CDR3 sequences, roughly 26% of them singletons. By share, this clonotype ranks as medium-sized. Its antigen is unknown. Because this beta chain is a stray read in a library intended to capture alpha chains, its abundance should not be given much weight. The time point was: sample taken at primary tumor resection. The CDR3 has 15 residues. Germline assignment: CDR1 PRHDT and CDR2 FYEKMQ (reference sequence). Losses at the gene ends were 4 bases for V and 4 bases for J; bases not matched to a gene: 3.

The chain recombines TRBV13 with TRBJ2-2; 10 nucleotides align to TRBD1. This TCR was recovered from a male donor with early-stage non-small cell lung cancer. The sequencing here drew on lung tumor tissue, taken at surgery. The CDR3 DNA reads as TGTGCCAGCAGCTCCCGGGACAGGGGCACCGGGGAGCTGTTTTTT. It specifies CASSSRDRGTGELFF.